Sequencing of this T cell receptor (beta chain) was carried out in a study of monozygotic twins with inflammatory bowel disease. Each CDR3 protein gets one entry in TCRdb, which reprocessed the 5' RACE reads and gives no DNA. This sample's table has around 380,000 distinct CDR3 sequences. The CDR3 extends over 11 amino acids. Blood samples, whole and unsorted for T cells, yielded the isolated total RNA. The chain employs TRBV12-3 or TRBV12-4 and TRBJ1-2; TCRdb proposes TRBD1, but this gene call is untestable without DNA. This clonotype was obtained from a human donor with ulcerative colitis or Crohn's disease, or a healthy co-twin of an affected twin (not recorded which). Sequencing was carried out using blood. This CDR3 is CASSNLNRGTF.